A selection of T cell receptor beta chains follows, all from one sample in a study of blood T cells in healthy people across ages. TCRdb reanalysed the 5' RACE reads using MiXCR and keeps one entry per CDR3 protein. The sample contains about 680,000 distinct CDR3 sequences, around 45% of which appear only once. Sequenced: blood. The receptors shown here come from a woman aged 55-70 years in good health. Both conserved end residues are part of each CDR3. A D gene is named only where the DNA matches it firmly. Expanded clones are given a class, and other clones once, few, many or no size at all.

CDR3	DNA	V	size	D	J
CASSSRTSGRDNEQYF	TGCGCCAGCAGCTCCCGGACTAGCGGGAGAGACAATGAGCAGTACTTC	TRBV4-3	-	TRBD2	TRBJ2-7
CASSPISSGVTDTQYF	TGTGCCAGCAGCCCCATTTCTAGCGGAGTCACAGATACGCAGTATTTT	TRBV3-1	-	TRBD2	TRBJ2-3
CSAALGTSKQETQYF	TGCAGTGCAGCCCTAGGAACTAGTAAACAAGAGACCCAGTACTTC	TRBV20-1	-	-	TRBJ2-5
CASSSAGRKESGANVLNF	TGTGCCAGCAGTTCCGCAGGGAGGAAAGAATCTGGGGCCAACGTCCTGAATTTC	TRBV27	-	-	TRBJ2-6
CACTRGINYGYTF	TGTGCCTGCACCAGGGGAATAAACTATGGCTACACCTTC	TRBV28	-	-	TRBJ1-2
CSARLGQSKHNEQFF	TGCAGTGCTAGATTGGGACAGTCGAAGCACAATGAGCAGTTCTTC	TRBV20-1	-	TRBD1	TRBJ2-1
CASSSRWRSGETQYF	TGTGCCAGCAGCTCCAGGTGGAGGTCTGGGGAGACCCAGTACTTC	TRBV7-2	few	-	TRBJ2-5
CASSLVGQEKNIQYF	TGTGCCAGCAGCTTGGTCGGCCAGGAAAAAAACATTCAGTACTTC	TRBV5-6	-	-	TRBJ2-4
CASSLERGSDTEAFF	TGTGCCAGCAGCTTAGAAAGGGGTTCGGACACTGAAGCTTTCTTT	TRBV7-9	-	-	TRBJ1-1
CSVFFPSYEQYF	TGCAGCGTTTTCTTTCCTAGTTACGAGCAGTACTTC	TRBV29-1	many	-	TRBJ2-7
CASSLVGRSGANVLTF	TGTGCCAGCAGTTTAGTTGGCCGCTCTGGGGCCAACGTCCTGACTTTC	TRBV28	-	-	TRBJ2-6
CASSPKGGAEGANVLTF	TGTGCCAGCTCACCCAAAGGGGGCGCGGAAGGGGCCAACGTCCTGACTTTC	TRBV18	-	TRBD1	TRBJ2-6
CASSAGQSSYNEQFF	TGTGCCAGCAGCGCCGGACAAAGCTCCTACAATGAGCAGTTCTTC	TRBV7-9	-	-	TRBJ2-1
CATNLGRTYYGYTF	TGTGCCACTAACCTGGGTCGAACTTACTATGGCTACACCTTC	TRBV15	-	-	TRBJ1-2
CASSYSREATNEKLFF	TGTGCCAGCAGTTACTCGAGGGAAGCAACTAATGAAAAACTGTTTTTT	TRBV6-2/TRBV6-3	-	-	TRBJ1-4
CASSRDSDNEQFF	TGTGCCAGTAGTCGGGACAGCGACAATGAGCAGTTCTTC	TRBV19	-	TRBD1	TRBJ2-1
CASSDRGVETQYF	TGTGCCAGCAGTGATAGGGGTGTCGAGACCCAGTACTTC	TRBV27	-	-	TRBJ2-5
CASSPTRGEQYF	TGTGCCAGCAGCCCCACGCGGGGCGAGCAGTACTTC	TRBV7-2	-	-	TRBJ2-7
CASILSGLSGYGYTF	TGTGCCAGCATACTCTCCGGGCTTAGTGGCTATGGCTACACCTTC	TRBV6-1	-	-	TRBJ1-2
CASSYLRLAETYEQYF	TGTGCCAGCAGTTACCTAAGACTAGCGGAGACTTACGAGCAGTACTTC	TRBV6-5	few	TRBD2	TRBJ2-7
CACSYSPGQGQETQYF	TGTGCCTGCAGTTACTCGCCTGGACAGGGGCAAGAGACCCAGTACTTC	TRBV6-6	-	TRBD1	TRBJ2-5
CASSPPGSLSDTQYF	TGTGCCAGCAGCCCCCCCGGGAGTTTGTCAGATACGCAGTATTTT	TRBV3-1	many	-	TRBJ2-3
CSAPFPTSGVYNEQYF	TGCAGTGCTCCGTTCCCCACTAGCGGGGTTTACAATGAGCAGTACTTC	TRBV20-1	few	TRBD2	TRBJ2-7
CASSSPGRGETQYF	TGCGCCAGCAGTTCTCCAGGACGAGGAGAGACCCAGTACTTC	TRBV5-1	few	-	TRBJ2-5
CSGVVNNSPLHF	TGCAGTGGTGTCGTGAATAATTCACCCCTCCACTTT	TRBV20-1	-	-	TRBJ1-6
CASSSLGGPSYNEQFF	TGTGCCAGCAGTTCCTTGGGCGGTCCGTCCTACAATGAGCAGTTCTTC	TRBV27	-	-	TRBJ2-1
CASSLTGAHSGANVLTF	TGTGCCAGCAGCTTAACAGGGGCCCACTCTGGGGCCAACGTCCTGACTTTC	TRBV7-3	-	-	TRBJ2-6
CASSVTGVTYEQYF	TGTGCCAGCAGCGTGACAGGGGTAACCTACGAGCAGTACTTC	TRBV7-9	-	TRBD1	TRBJ2-7
CSVELRQQFF	TGCAGCGTTGAACTGCGGCAGCAGTTCTTC	TRBV29-1	many	-	TRBJ2-1
CASSTAYGYTF	TGTGCCAGCAGTACAGCGTATGGCTACACCTTC	TRBV6-6	-	-	TRBJ1-2
CASSPAGIRETYNEQFF	TGTGCCAGCTCACCAGCGGGGATACGCGAAACCTACAATGAGCAGTTCTTC	TRBV18	few	-	TRBJ2-1
CASSFVGTSGTEQYF	TGTGCCAGCAGTTTCGTCGGGACTAGCGGGACCGAGCAGTACTTC	TRBV12-3/TRBV12-4	-	TRBD2	TRBJ2-7
CASSSVVLAGGYEQFF	TGTGCCAGCAGCTCAGTAGTACTAGCGGGAGGGTATGAGCAGTTCTTC	TRBV7-2	-	TRBD2	TRBJ2-1
CATSRSNYGYTF	TGTGCCACCAGCAGATCCAACTATGGCTACACCTTC	TRBV15	few	-	TRBJ1-2
CACSLPTLAVEQYF	TGTGCCTGCAGTTTACCGACGCTAGCGGTCGAGCAGTACTTC	TRBV28	-	TRBD2	TRBJ2-7
CASSSAGKKNEKLFF	TGTGCCAGCAGTTCGGCAGGGAAAAAGAATGAAAAACTGTTTTTT	TRBV28	-	-	TRBJ1-4
CASSQETGREQYF	TGTGCCAGCAGCCAAGAGACAGGGAGGGAGCAGTACTTC	TRBV4-2	many	-	TRBJ2-7
CASTLSSGAYNEQFF	TGCGCCAGCACCTTGAGTAGCGGGGCCTACAATGAGCAGTTCTTC	TRBV5-1	-	TRBD2	TRBJ2-1
CASSKGGLAINYNEQFF	TGCGCCAGCAGCAAAGGGGGGCTAGCCATAAACTACAATGAGCAGTTCTTC	TRBV5-1	-	-	TRBJ2-1
CASSLLGQSSTDTQYF	TGCGCCAGCAGCTTGTTAGGACAGTCTAGCACAGATACGCAGTATTTT	TRBV5-1	-	-	TRBJ2-3
CASSLGGSDSLYGYTF	TGCGCCAGCAGCTTGGGTGGGTCGGACAGTTTGTATGGCTACACCTTC	TRBV5-1	-	-	TRBJ1-2
CSVGEGGRDSPLHF	TGCAGCGTTGGAGAAGGGGGTAGAGATTCACCCCTCCACTTT	TRBV29-1	-	-	TRBJ1-6
CSARGPEQQETPYF	TGCAGTGCTAGAGGGCCCGAGCAACAAGAGACCCCGTACTTC	TRBV20-1	-	-	TRBJ2-5